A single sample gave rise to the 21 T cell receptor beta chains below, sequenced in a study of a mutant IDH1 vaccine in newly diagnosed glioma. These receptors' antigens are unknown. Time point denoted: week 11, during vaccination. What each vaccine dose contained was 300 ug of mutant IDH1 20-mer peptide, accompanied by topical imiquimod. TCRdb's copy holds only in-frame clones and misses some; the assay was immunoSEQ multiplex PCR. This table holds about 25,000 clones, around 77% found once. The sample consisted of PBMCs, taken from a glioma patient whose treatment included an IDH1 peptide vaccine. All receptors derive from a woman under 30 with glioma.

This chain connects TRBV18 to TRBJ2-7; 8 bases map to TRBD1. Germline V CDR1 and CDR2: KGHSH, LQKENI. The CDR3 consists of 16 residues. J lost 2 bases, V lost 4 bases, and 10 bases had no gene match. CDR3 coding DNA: TGTGCCAGCTCACAGTCCTCCGGGACAGGCACCTACGAGCAGTACTTC. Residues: CASSQSSGTGTYEQYF.

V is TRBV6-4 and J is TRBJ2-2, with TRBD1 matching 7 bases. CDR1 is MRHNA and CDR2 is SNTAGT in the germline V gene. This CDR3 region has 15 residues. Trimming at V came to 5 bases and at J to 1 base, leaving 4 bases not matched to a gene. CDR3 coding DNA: TGTGCCAGCAGTATTGGACAGGAGAACACCGGGGAGCTGTTTTTT. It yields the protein CASSIGQENTGELFF.

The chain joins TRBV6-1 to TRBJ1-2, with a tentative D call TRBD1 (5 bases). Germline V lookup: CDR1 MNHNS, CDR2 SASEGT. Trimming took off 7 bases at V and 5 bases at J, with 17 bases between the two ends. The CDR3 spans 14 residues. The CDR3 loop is CASTGRDQHYGYTF. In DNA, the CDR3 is TGTGCCAGCACCGGAAGGGACCAACATTATGGCTACACCTTC.

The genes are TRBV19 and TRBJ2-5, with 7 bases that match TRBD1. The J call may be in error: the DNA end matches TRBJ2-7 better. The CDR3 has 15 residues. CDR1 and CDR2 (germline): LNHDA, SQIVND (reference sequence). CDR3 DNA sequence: TGTGCCAGTAGTTTGGAGTCCGGGACAGCCTACGAGCAGTACTTC. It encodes CASSLESGTAYEQYF.

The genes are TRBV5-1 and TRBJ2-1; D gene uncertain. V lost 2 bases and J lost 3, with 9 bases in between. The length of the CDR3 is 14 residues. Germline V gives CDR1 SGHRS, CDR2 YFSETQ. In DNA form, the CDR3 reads TGCGCCAGCAGCTTAGAAGGTAACTACAATGAGCAGTTCTTC. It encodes CASSLEGNYNEQFF.

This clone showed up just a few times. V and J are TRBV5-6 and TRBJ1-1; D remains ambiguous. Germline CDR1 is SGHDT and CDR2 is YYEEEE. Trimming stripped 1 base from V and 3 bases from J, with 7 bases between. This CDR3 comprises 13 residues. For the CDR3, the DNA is TGTGCCAGCAGCTTGAGGGAGTACACTGAAGCTTTCTTT. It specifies CASSLREYTEAFF.

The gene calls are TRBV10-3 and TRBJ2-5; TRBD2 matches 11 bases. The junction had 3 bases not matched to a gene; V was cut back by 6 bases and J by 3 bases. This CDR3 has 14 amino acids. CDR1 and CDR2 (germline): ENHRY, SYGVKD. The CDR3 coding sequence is TGTGCCATCAGCCAACTAGCGGGGGAAGAGACCCAGTACTTC. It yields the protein CAISQLAGEETQYF.

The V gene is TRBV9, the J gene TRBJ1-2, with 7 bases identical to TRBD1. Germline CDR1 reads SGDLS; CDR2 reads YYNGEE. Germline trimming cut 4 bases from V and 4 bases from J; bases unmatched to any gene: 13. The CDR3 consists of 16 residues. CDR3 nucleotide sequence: TGTGCCAGCAGCCCAGGTCCTGGGACAGCCTTCTATGGCTACACCTTC. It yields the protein CASSPGPGTAFYGYTF.

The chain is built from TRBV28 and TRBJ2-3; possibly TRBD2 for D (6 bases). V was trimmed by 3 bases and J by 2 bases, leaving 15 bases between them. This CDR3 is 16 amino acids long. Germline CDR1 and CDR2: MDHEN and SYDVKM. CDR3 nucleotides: TGTGCCAGCAGTTTGCCGGGGGAGCGGATCACAGATACGCAGTATTTT. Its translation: CASSLPGERITDTQYF.

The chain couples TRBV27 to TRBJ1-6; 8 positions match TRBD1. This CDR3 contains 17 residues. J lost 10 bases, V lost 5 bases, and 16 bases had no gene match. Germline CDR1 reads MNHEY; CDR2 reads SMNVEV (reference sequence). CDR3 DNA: TGTGCCAGCAGTACTATCAAAAAGACAGGGGTGGTGTCACCCCTCCACTTT. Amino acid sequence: CASSTIKKTGVVSPLHF.

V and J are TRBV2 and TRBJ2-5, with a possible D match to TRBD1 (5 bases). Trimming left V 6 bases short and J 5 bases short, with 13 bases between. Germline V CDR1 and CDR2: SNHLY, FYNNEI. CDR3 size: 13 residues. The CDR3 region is CASRATAWETQYF. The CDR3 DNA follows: TGTGCCAGCAGGGCGACAGCTTGGGAGACCCAGTACTTC.

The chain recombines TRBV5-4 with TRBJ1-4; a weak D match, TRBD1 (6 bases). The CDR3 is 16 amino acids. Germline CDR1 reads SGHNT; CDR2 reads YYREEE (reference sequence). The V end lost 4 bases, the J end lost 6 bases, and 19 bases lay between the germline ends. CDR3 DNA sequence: TGTGCCAGCAGCAACGATCGACAGGCCCCCTATGAAAAACTGTTTTTT. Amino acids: CASSNDRQAPYEKLFF.

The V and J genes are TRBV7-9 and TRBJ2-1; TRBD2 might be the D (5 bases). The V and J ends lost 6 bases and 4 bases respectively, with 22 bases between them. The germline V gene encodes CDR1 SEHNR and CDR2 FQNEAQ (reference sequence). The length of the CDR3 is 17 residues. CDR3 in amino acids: CASRGNPFKRIYNEQFF. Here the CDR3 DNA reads TGTGCCAGCAGAGGAAACCCCTTCAAGCGGATATACAATGAGCAGTTCTTC. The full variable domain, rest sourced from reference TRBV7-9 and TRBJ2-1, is DTGVSQNPRHKITKRGQNVTFRCDPISEHNRLYWYRQTLGQGPEFLTYFQNEAQLEKSRLLSDRFSAERPKGSFSTLEIQRTEQGDSAMYLCASRGNPFKRIYNEQFFGPGTRLTVL.

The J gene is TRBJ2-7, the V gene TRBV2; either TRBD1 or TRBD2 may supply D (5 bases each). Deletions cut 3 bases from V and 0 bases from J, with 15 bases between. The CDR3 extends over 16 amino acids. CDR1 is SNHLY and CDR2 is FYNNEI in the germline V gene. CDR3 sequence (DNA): TGTGCCAGCAGTGATGGGGGTTTTTTTAGCTCCTACGAGCAGTACTTC. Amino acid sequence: CASSDGGFFSSYEQYF.

CDR3 sequence (DNA): TGTGCCAGCAGCCCCCATCAGGGGGCTACCTACGAGCAGTACTTC. It yields the protein CASSPHQGATYEQYF. V gene TRBV9 combines with J gene TRBJ2-7; 8 bases align to TRBD1. The CDR3 covers 15 residues. The V and J ends lost 4 bases and 2 bases, in that order; junction bases with no gene match: 8. Germline lookup yields CDR1 SGDLS and CDR2 YYNGEE. The whole variable domain, remainder taken from reference TRBV9 and TRBJ2-7, is DSGVTQTPKHLITATGQRVTLRCSPRSGDLSVYWYQQSLDQGLQFLIQYYNGEERAKGNILERFSAQQFPDLHSELNLSSLELGDSALYFCASSPHQGATYEQYFGPGTRLTVT.

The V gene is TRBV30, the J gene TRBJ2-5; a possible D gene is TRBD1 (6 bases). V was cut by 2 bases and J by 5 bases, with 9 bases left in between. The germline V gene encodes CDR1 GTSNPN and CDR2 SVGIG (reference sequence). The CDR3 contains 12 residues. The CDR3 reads CAWSPGAETQYF. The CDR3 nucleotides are TGTGCCTGGAGTCCAGGGGCTGAGACCCAGTACTTC.

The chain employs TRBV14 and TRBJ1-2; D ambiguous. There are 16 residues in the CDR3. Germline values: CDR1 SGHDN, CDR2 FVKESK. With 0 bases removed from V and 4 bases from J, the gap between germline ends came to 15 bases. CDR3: CASSQDSPSSLYGYTF. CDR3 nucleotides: TGTGCCAGCAGCCAAGACAGTCCCTCGTCTCTCTATGGCTACACCTTC.

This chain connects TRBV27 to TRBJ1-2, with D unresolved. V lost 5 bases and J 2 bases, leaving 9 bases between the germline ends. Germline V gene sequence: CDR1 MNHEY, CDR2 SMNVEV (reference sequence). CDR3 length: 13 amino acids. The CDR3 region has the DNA TGTGCCAGCAGTCCCACCCAAAACTATGGCTACACCTTC. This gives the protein CASSPTQNYGYTF.

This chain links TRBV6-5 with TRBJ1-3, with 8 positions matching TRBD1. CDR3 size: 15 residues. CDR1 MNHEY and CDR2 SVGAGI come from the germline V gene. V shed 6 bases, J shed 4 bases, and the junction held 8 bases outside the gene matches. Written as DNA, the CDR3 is TGTGCCAGCAGACCGGACAGGGTCGCCGGAAACACCATATATTTT. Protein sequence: CASRPDRVAGNTIYF.

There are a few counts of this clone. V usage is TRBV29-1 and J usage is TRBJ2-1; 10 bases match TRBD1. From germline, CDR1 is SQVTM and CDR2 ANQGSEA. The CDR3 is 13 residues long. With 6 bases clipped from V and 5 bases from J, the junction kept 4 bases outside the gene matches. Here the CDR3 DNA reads TGCAGCGTCCCGGGACAGGGGAACAATGAGCAGTTCTTC. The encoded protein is CSVPGQGNNEQFF.

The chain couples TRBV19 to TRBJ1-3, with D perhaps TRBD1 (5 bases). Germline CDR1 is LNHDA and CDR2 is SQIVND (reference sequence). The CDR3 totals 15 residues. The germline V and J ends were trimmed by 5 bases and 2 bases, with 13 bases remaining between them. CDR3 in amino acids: CASSGPGTPGNTIYF. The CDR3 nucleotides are TGTGCCAGTAGTGGTCCGGGGACCCCTGGAAACACCATATATTTT.